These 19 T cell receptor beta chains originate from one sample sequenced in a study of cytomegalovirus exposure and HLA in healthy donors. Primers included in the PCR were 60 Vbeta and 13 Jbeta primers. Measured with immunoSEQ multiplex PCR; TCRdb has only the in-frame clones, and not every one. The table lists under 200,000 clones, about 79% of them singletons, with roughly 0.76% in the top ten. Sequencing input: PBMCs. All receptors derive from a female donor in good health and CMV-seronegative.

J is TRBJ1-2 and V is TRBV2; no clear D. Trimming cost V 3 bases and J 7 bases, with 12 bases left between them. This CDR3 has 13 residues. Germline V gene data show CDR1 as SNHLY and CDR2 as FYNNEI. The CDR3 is CASSEGSFGGYTF. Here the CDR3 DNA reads TGTGCCAGCAGTGAGGGCAGCTTCGGTGGCTACACCTTC.

CDR3 amino acids: CASSTGRPNNSPLHF. The CDR3 DNA sequence: TGTGCCAGCAGCACAGGACGGCCCAATAATTCACCCCTCCACTTT. This chain uses TRBV7-9 with TRBJ1-6, with D perhaps matching TRBD1 (5 bases). Trimming took off 5 bases at V and 5 bases at J, with 13 bases between the two ends. The CDR3 spans 15 residues. Germline lookup yields CDR1 SEHNR and CDR2 FQNEAQ (reference sequence).

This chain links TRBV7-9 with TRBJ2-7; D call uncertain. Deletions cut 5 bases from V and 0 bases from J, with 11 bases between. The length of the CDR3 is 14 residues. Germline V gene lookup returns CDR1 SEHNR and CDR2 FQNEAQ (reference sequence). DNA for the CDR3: TGTGCCAGCAGCATGACTGGTATCTCCTACGAGCAGTACTTC. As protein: CASSMTGISYEQYF.

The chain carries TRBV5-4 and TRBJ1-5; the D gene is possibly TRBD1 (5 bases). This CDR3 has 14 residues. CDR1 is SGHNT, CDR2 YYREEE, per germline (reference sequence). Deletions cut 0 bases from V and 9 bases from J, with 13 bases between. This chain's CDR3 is CASSLAGAQGPQHF. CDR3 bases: TGTGCCAGCAGCTTGGCCGGTGCCCAGGGGCCCCAGCATTTT.

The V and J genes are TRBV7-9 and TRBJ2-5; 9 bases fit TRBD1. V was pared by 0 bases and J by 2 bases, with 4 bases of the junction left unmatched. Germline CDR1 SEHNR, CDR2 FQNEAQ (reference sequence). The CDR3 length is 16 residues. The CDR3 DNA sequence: TGTGCCAGCAGCTTAGCCCCGGGACAGGGTCAAGAGACCCAGTACTTC. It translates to CASSLAPGQGQETQYF.

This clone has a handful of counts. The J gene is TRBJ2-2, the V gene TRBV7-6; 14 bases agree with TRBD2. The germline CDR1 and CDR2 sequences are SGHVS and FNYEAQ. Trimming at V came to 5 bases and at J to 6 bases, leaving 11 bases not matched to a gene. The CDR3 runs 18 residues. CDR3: CASSLRSTSGRAAGELFF. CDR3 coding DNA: TGTGCCAGCAGCCTGCGATCGACTAGCGGGAGGGCCGCCGGGGAGCTGTTTTTT.

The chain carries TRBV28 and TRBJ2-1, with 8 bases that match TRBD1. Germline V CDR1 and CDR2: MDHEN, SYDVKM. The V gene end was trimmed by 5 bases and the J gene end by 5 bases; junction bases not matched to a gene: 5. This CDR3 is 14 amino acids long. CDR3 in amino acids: CASSPDRGDNEQFF. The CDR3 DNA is TGTGCCAGCAGTCCTGACAGGGGCGACAATGAGCAGTTCTTC.

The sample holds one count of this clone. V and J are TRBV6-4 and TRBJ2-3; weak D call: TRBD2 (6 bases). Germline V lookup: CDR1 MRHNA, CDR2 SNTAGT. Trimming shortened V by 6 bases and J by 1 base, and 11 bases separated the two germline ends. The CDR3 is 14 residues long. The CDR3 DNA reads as TGTGCCAGCAGGCGGGATACAGGCACAGATACGCAGTATTTT. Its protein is CASRRDTGTDTQYF.

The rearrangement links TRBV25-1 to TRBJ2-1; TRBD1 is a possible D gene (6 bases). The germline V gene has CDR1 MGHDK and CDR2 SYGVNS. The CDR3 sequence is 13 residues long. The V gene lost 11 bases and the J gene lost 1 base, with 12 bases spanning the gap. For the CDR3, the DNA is TGTGCCGGCGGAAGGGGGTCCTACAATGAGCAGTTCTTC. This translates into CAGGRGSYNEQFF.

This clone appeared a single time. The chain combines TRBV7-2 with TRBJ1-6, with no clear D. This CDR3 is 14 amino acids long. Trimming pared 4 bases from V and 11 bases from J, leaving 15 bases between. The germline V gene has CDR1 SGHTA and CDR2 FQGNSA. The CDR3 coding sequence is TGTGCCAGCAGCTCTATTGCGGGCGGGGCACCCCTCCACTTT. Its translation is CASSSIAGGAPLHF. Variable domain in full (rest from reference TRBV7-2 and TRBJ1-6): GAGVSQSPSNKVTEKGKDVELRCDPISGHTALYWYRQSLGQGLEFLIYFQGNSAPDKSGLPSDRFSAERTGGSVSTLTIQRTQQEDSAVYLCASSSIAGGAPLHFGNGTRLTVT.

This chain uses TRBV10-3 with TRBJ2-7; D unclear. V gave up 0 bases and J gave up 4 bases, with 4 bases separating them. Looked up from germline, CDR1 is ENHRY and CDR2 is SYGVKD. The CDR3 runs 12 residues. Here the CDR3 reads CAISESRYEQYF. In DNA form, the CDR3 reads TGTGCCATCAGTGAGTCGAGGTACGAGCAGTACTTC.

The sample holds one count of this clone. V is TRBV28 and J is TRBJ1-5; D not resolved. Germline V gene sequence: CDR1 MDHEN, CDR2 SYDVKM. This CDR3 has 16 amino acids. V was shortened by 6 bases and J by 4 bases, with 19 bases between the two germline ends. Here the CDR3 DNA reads TGTGCCAGCAGCTTTCCCACTTTACAGATTAATCAGCCCCAGCATTTT. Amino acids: CASSFPTLQINQPQHF.

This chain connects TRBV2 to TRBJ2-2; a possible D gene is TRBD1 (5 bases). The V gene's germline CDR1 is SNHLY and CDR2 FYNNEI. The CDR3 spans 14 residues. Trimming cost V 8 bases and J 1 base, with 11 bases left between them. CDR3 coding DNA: TGTGCCAGCGAATGGCAGGGGAACACCGGGGAGCTGTTTTTT. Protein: CASEWQGNTGELFF.

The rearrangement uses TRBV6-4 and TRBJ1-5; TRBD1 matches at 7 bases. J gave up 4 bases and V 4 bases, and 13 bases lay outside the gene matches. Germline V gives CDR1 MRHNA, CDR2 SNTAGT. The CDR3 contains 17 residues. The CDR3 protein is CASSGPTGTVLNQPQHF. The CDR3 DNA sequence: TGTGCCAGCAGTGGCCCAACCGGGACAGTGCTTAATCAGCCCCAGCATTTT.

The CDR3 protein is CASRAGRNYGYTF. For the CDR3, the DNA is TGTGCCAGCAGAGCGGGGAGGAACTATGGCTACACCTTC. The rearrangement links TRBV27 to TRBJ1-2; no clear D gene. V lost 6 bases and J lost 2, with 10 bases in between. Looked up from germline, CDR1 is MNHEY and CDR2 is SMNVEV (reference sequence). This CDR3 region has 13 residues.

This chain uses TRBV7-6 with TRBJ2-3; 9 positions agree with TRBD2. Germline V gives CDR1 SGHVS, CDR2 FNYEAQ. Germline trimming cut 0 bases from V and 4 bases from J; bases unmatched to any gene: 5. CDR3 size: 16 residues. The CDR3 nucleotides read TGTGCCAGCAGCTTAGCGATACAGCGGGGGGCAGATACGCAGTATTTT. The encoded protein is CASSLAIQRGADTQYF.

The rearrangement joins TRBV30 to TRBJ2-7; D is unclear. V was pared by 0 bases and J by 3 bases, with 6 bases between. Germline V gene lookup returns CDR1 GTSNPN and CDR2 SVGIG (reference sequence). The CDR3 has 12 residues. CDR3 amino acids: CAWSVQSYEQYF. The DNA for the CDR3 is TGTGCCTGGAGTGTACAGAGCTACGAGCAGTACTTC.

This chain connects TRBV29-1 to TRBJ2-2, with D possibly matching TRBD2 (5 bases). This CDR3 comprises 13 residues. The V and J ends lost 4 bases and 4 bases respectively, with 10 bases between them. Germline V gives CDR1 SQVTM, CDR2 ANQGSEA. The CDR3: CSVVFGVTGELFF. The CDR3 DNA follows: TGCAGCGTTGTGTTCGGGGTCACCGGGGAGCTGTTTTTT.

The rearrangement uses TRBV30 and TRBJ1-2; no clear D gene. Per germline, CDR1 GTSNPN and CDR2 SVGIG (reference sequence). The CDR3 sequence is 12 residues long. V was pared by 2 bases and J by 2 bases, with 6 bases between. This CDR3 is CAWSILNYGYTF. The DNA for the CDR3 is TGTGCCTGGAGTATACTAAACTATGGCTACACCTTC.